This T cell receptor (beta chain) was identified in a study of blood T cell repertoires in COVID-19. Across the whole study: COVID-19 samples from acute and convalescent phases originated in the United States, Italy and Spain. PBMCs, B-cell-depleted T cells, or T cells were the source of the cDNA or gDNA that made up the material.

One Seattle source followed patients from active infection through their disease course. The V segment lost 7 bases and the J segment 0 bases; nucleotides outside the gene matches: 6. Per the germline V gene, CDR1 is LNHDA and CDR2 is SQIVND (reference sequence). The length of the CDR3 is 15 residues. Original data processing: Amplification with reference gene primers provided the estimates of nucleated cell counts. This table comes from immunoSEQ multiplex PCR, and its TCRdb copy is limited to in-frame clones, with some not included. V and J calls and clone size come straight from that table; D and trimming were deduced from the DNA. Altogether some 190,000 clones are present, about 81% being singletons, with the ten largest covering 7.8%.

Source material: peripheral blood. This TCR was recovered from a woman aged 55-69 years with COVID-19, enrolled during active disease. The chain recombines TRBV19 with TRBJ1-3; 7 bases line up with TRBD1. The CDR3 DNA follows: TGTGCCAGTATTGGCCCAGGGGGCTCTGGAAACACCATATATTTT. Translation: CASIGPGGSGNTIYF.